The 14 T cell receptor beta chains presented below share a single source sample, sequenced in a study of shared clonotypes between healthy human individuals. This table comes from immunoSEQ multiplex PCR, and its TCRdb copy is limited to in-frame clones, with some not included. The sample shows 700,000 or so clones, approximately 79% of them seen only once. Material: memory CD4+ T cells sorted from blood. The subset denotes: CD45RA-negative fraction. Receptors originate from a woman aged 25 to 39 in good health.

V usage is TRBV7-9 and J usage is TRBJ2-1, with TRBD2 matching 15 bases. The CDR3 length is 18 residues. V lost 4 bases to trimming and J lost 5 bases; unmatched junction nucleotides: 9. Germline CDR1 SEHNR, CDR2 FQNEAQ (reference sequence). The CDR3 DNA sequence: TGTGCCAGCAGCTCCCGGCGGACTAGCGGGAGGGCTAACAATGAGCAGTTCTTC. This encodes CASSSRRTSGRANNEQFF.

CDR3 residues: CASSSILLGLAASSYNEQFF. DNA for the CDR3: TGTGCCAGTAGTAGTATTTTATTGGGACTAGCGGCAAGCTCCTACAATGAGCAGTTCTTC. The V and J genes are TRBV19 and TRBJ2-1, with 11 positions matching TRBD2. This CDR3 contains 20 residues. V shed 4 bases, J shed 0 bases, and the junction held 14 bases outside the gene matches. CDR1 and CDR2 from the germline V gene are LNHDA and SQIVND (reference sequence).

The V and J genes are TRBV28 and TRBJ2-7; D not resolved. In germline, CDR1 is MDHEN, CDR2 SYDVKM. The CDR3 covers 15 residues. V lost 3 bases, J lost 2 bases, and 14 bases lay in between. For the CDR3, the DNA is TGTGCCAGCAGTTTGGAGTCAGTATTCCCCTACGAGCAGTACTTC. Protein: CASSLESVFPYEQYF.

This clone has a handful of counts. The chain carries TRBV10-1 and TRBJ2-1; D may be TRBD2 (6 bases). V was pared by 7 bases and J by 4 bases, with 14 bases between. CDR1 WNHNN and CDR2 SYGVQD come from the germline V gene (reference sequence). The CDR3 consists of 14 residues. The CDR3 DNA reads TGCGCCAGCAATGCGGGATCATGGTACAATGAGCAGTTCTTC. It codes for CASNAGSWYNEQFF.

This chain links TRBV6-6 with TRBJ2-7, with D uncertain. V gave up 4 bases and J gave up 6 bases, with 16 bases separating them. Germline assignment: CDR1 MNHNY and CDR2 SVGAGI (reference sequence). CDR3 length: 14 amino acids. The CDR3 DNA sequence: TGTGCCAGCAGTTCCTCGGATTCGGCCGGCGAGCAGTACTTC. It yields the protein CASSSSDSAGEQYF.

This sequence joins TRBV4-2 and TRBJ2-7; 12 bases are a match to TRBD2. Trimming removed 0 bases from V and 4 bases from J; junction bases left unmatched: 7. This CDR3 is built from 17 residues. Germline V lookup: CDR1 LGHNA, CDR2 YNFKEQ. As DNA, the CDR3 is TGTGCCAGCAGCCAAGATAAGGCTAGCGGGAGGGTTTACGAGCAGTACTTC. This translates into CASSQDKASGRVYEQYF.

This chain links TRBV6-6 with TRBJ2-5, with D unclear. Between the trimmed V and J ends, which lost 2 bases and 0 bases, there was a span of 4 bases. This CDR3 is 13 amino acids long. The germline CDR1 and CDR2 sequences are MNHNY and SVGAGI (reference sequence). CDR3 DNA sequence: TGTGCCAGCAGTTACCCTCACCAAGAGACCCAGTACTTC. It is translated as CASSYPHQETQYF.

The rearrangement uses TRBV9 and TRBJ1-5, with 7 bases that match TRBD1. V trimming: 0 bases; J trimming: 10 bases; junction bases outside the gene matches: 22. The CDR3 runs to 19 residues. Looked up from germline, CDR1 is SGDLS and CDR2 is YYNGEE. Written as DNA, the CDR3 is TGTGCCAGCAGCGTAGGTCGGAGTTGGGACAGTGCCCTGGAGGAACCCCAGCATTTT. This encodes CASSVGRSWDSALEEPQHF.

The chain combines TRBV19 with TRBJ1-2; perhaps TRBD1 as D (5 bases). V was shortened by 6 bases and J by 2 bases, with 19 bases between the two germline ends. This CDR3 has 16 amino acids. In germline, CDR1 is LNHDA, CDR2 SQIVND (reference sequence). The CDR3 loop is CASRIKPGTENYGYTF. The CDR3 region has the DNA TGTGCCAGTAGAATCAAACCCGGGACGGAGAACTATGGCTACACCTTC.

The gene calls are TRBV6-6 and TRBJ2-3; TRBD2 agrees at 8 bases. V trimming: 6 bases; J trimming: 2 bases; junction bases outside the gene matches: 7. The CDR3 length is 15 residues. In germline, CDR1 is MNHNY, CDR2 SVGAGI (reference sequence). The CDR3, as DNA: TGTGCCAGCAGCCTACTACTAGCGGACACAGATACGCAGTATTTT. Translation: CASSLLLADTDTQYF.

The V call is TRBV27, the J call TRBJ2-1, with a tentative D call TRBD2 (5 bases). Looked up from germline, CDR1 is MNHEY and CDR2 is SMNVEV (reference sequence). The CDR3 loop spans 13 amino acids. Trimming removed 5 bases at V and 9 bases at J, with 14 bases between. The CDR3 DNA is TGTGCCAGCAGTCCCCCGGGGTGGGCTGAGCAGTTCTTC. Its protein is CASSPPGWAEQFF.

The rearrangement links TRBV7-3 to TRBJ2-7, with a weak D call TRBD1 (6 bases). Between the trimmed V and J ends, which lost 4 bases and 5 bases, there was a span of 21 bases. Germline lookup yields CDR1 SGHTA and CDR2 FQGTGA. The CDR3 spans 16 residues. As DNA, the CDR3 is TGTGCCAGCAGCTACCGTTCCGGGACAATACTACACGAGCAGTACTTC. Amino acids: CASSYRSGTILHEQYF. The full variable domain, in which reference TRBV7-3 and TRBJ2-7 provide the parts outside the CDR3, is GAGVSQTPSNKVTEKGKYVELRCDPISGHTALYWYRQSLGQGPEFLIYFQGTGAADDSGLPNDRFFAVRPEGSVSTLKIQRTERGDSAVYLCASSYRSGTILHEQYFGPGTRLTVT.

This chain connects TRBV13 to TRBJ2-3, with D perhaps TRBD1 or TRBD2 (5 bases each). V shed 5 bases and J shed 7 bases, with 19 bases lying between them. The germline V gene has CDR1 PRHDT and CDR2 FYEKMQ (reference sequence). The CDR3 length is 15 residues. CDR3 protein: CASSTSGTPGNTQYF. The CDR3 DNA sequence: TGTGCCAGCAGCACCTCCGGGACCCCTGGGAATACGCAGTATTTT.

Only a few counts were recorded for this clone. V usage is TRBV28 and J usage is TRBJ1-2; unclear D gene. Between the trimmed V and J ends, which lost 5 bases and 2 bases, there was a span of 15 bases. Germline assignment: CDR1 MDHEN and CDR2 SYDVKM. The CDR3 totals 15 residues. The CDR3 is CASSDAVLGNYGYTF. The CDR3 DNA reads as TGTGCCAGCAGTGATGCCGTGCTAGGGAACTATGGCTACACCTTC.